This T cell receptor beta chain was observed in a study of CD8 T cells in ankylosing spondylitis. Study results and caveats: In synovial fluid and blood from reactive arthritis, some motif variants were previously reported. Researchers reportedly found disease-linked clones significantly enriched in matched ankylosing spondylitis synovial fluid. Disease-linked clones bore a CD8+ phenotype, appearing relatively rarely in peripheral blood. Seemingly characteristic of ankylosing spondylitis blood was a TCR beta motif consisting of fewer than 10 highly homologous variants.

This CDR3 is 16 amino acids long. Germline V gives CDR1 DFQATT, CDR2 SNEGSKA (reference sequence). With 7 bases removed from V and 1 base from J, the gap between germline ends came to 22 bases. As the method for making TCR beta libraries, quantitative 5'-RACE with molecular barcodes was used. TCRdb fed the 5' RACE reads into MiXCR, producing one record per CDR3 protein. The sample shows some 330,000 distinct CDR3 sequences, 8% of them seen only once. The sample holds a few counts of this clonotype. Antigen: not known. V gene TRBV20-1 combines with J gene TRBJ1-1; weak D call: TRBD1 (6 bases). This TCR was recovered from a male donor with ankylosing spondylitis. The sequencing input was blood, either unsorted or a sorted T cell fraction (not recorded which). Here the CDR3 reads CSVDSRGGPTNTEAFF. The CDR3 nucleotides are TGCAGTGTCGACTCCAGAGGGGGACCGACGAACACTGAAGCTTTCTTT.